These 17 T cell receptor beta chains came from one sample sequenced in a study of blood T cells in healthy people across ages. Sample-barcoded 5' priming and a J-beta primer mix drove a second PCR of roughly 6 to 12 cycles. Each CDR3 protein is one row after TCRdb ran MiXCR on the 5' RACE reads. The top ten hold about 4% of the sample, which has roughly 1.5 million distinct CDR3 sequences, 40% to 45% seen once. Sequenced input: blood. These receptors all come from a woman younger than 35 in good health.

This clonotype was counted a few times. The chain couples TRBV29-1 to TRBJ1-1; a possible D gene is TRBD1 (6 bases). CDR3 length: 13 amino acids. Deletions cut 7 bases from V and 9 bases from J, with 21 bases between. Per germline, CDR1 SQVTM and CDR2 ANQGSEA. CDR3 coding DNA: TGCAGCGGGGAAGAGGGGGAATCACCGCAAGCTTTCTTT. It codes for CSGEEGESPQAFF.

This clonotype occurred a few times. The genes are TRBV6-2 or TRBV6-3 and TRBJ1-1; D gene uncertain. The V end lost 2 bases, the J end lost 8 bases, and 9 bases lay between the germline ends. The germline V gene encodes CDR1 MNHEY and CDR2 SVGEGT. The CDR3 extends over 12 amino acids. The CDR3 sequence is CASSYPNMEAFF. Here the CDR3 DNA reads TGTGCCAGCAGTTACCCGAACATGGAAGCTTTCTTT.

The chain has TRBV28 and TRBJ2-5, with 7 bases aligning to TRBD2. V shed 2 bases and J 1 base; nucleotides not matched to a gene: 13. Germline CDR1 and CDR2: MDHEN and SYDVKM. The CDR3 extends over 18 amino acids. CDR3 coding DNA: TGTGCCAGCAGTTTAAGTGTAGGACTAGGGACCCTCCAAGAGACCCAGTACTTC. Protein product: CASSLSVGLGTLQETQYF.

This clonotype was found a few times. The rearrangement uses TRBV3-1 and TRBJ1-2; TRBD1 might be the D (6 bases). The CDR3 contains 12 residues. CDR1 LGHDT and CDR2 YNNKEL come from the germline V gene (reference sequence). The ends were cut back, 7 bases at V and 13 bases at J, with 19 bases in the middle. For the CDR3, the DNA is TGTGCCAGCAACTCCTGGGGGGCGCCTAGCACCTTC. This encodes CASNSWGAPSTF.

The chain has TRBV6-5 and TRBJ1-2, with no clear D. The length of the CDR3 is 15 residues. V was trimmed by 4 bases and J by 4 bases, leaving 16 bases between them. CDR1 and CDR2 (germline): MNHEY, SVGAGI. This CDR3 is CASSLAPLGVYGYTF. The CDR3 DNA is TGTGCCAGCAGTTTAGCGCCCCTGGGCGTCTATGGCTACACCTTC.

The chain is built from TRBV29-1 and TRBJ2-1; 10 bases agree with TRBD1. The CDR3 spans 14 residues. Germline V gives CDR1 SQVTM, CDR2 ANQGSEA. After removal of 7 bases from V and 5 bases from J, the junction contained 8 bases not matched to a gene. Here the CDR3 DNA reads TGCAGCGGGGGGGTTGACAGGGGGCACAATGAGCAGTTCTTC. Residues: CSGGVDRGHNEQFF.

This chain uses TRBV20-1 with TRBJ2-1; 9 bases line up with TRBD2. CDR1 DFQATT and CDR2 SNEGSKA come from the germline V gene (reference sequence). The CDR3 has 13 amino acids. The CDR3 loop is CSGTRTSEGEQFF. The CDR3 DNA is TGCAGCGGAACCAGGACTAGCGAGGGTGAGCAGTTCTTC.

This clonotype turned up a few times. This sequence joins TRBV12-3 or TRBV12-4 and TRBJ1-4; the D gene is possibly TRBD1 (5 bases). The CDR3 totals 16 residues. Trimming shortened V by 6 bases and J by 0 bases, and 14 bases separated the two germline ends. CDR3 nucleotide sequence: TGTGCCAGCAGGCCCGGGACGGCTGCAACTAATGAAAAACTGTTTTTT. This encodes CASRPGTAATNEKLFF.

The gene calls are TRBV20-1 and TRBJ2-1; TRBD1 might be the D (5 bases). V was clipped by 5 bases and J by 10 bases, with 9 bases between them. The CDR3 has 10 residues. The V gene's germline CDR1 is DFQATT and CDR2 SNEGSKA (reference sequence). The CDR3 region is CSALQGEQFF. CDR3 nucleotides: TGCAGTGCTCTGCAGGGAGAGCAGTTCTTC.

This chain connects TRBV12-3 or TRBV12-4 to TRBJ2-5, with 14 bases lining up with TRBD2. The V segment lost 5 bases and the J segment 3 bases; nucleotides outside the gene matches: 8. The CDR3 is made up of 17 amino acids. The DNA for the CDR3 is TGTGCCAGCAGTCCCTGGACTAGCGGGGGGTCGAAAGAGACCCAGTACTTC. Amino acids: CASSPWTSGGSKETQYF.

This clonotype was seen a handful of times. The chain combines TRBV4-1 with TRBJ1-2; D is ambiguous. This CDR3 is built from 15 residues. Trimming took off 1 base at V and 0 bases at J, with 9 bases between the two ends. Germline V gene lookup returns CDR1 MGHRA and CDR2 YSYEKL. CDR3 nucleotides: TGCGCCAGCAGCCAAGTAGGGAGTACTAACTATGGCTACACCTTC. Translating it yields CASSQVGSTNYGYTF.

The V call is TRBV7-2, the J call TRBJ2-4; D perhaps matches TRBD1 (5 bases). The J call may be faulty, since TRBJ2-7 better matches the DNA end. The CDR3 is 15 residues long. Per the germline V gene, CDR1 is SGHTA and CDR2 is FQGNSA. The CDR3 DNA reads as TGTGCCAGCAGCTTAGCGTGGCAGGGCAACTACGAGCAGTACTTC. Amino acids: CASSLAWQGNYEQYF.

Worth noting for this clonotype: One junction end does not reproduce the germline sequence, and a read error may be involved. CDR3 bases: TGTGCCAGCAGGTCAGGAGGCACTGGGGCCAACATCCTGACTTTC. The encoded protein is CASRSGGTGANILTF. This rearrangement joins TRBV7-2 to TRBJ2-6; D tentatively reads TRBD1 or TRBD2 (5 bases each). The CDR3 extends over 15 amino acids. CDR1 and CDR2 (germline): SGHTA, FQGNSA.

The rearrangement uses TRBV29-1 and TRBJ1-1; D is unclear. Germline CDR1 reads SQVTM; CDR2 reads ANQGSEA. V was clipped by 7 bases and J by 0 bases, with 12 bases between them. This CDR3 has 13 residues. The CDR3 spells CSARRSLNTEAFF. DNA for the CDR3: TGCAGCGCTCGACGGTCCCTGAACACTGAAGCTTTCTTT.

DNA of the CDR3: TGTGCCAGCAGCGCTAATCGGGGGGCTGGAGAGGCCCAGTACTTC. This codes for CASSANRGAGEAQYF. The rearrangement uses TRBV14 and TRBJ2-7; D perhaps matches TRBD2 (7 bases). The CDR3 sequence is 15 residues long. Trimming stripped 5 bases from V and 10 bases from J, with 24 bases between. Germline-derived CDR1 and CDR2 are SGHDN and FVKESK.

For the CDR3, the DNA is TGCAGCGTTGAAAACGTCAGGGGGCGGGATGGCTACACCTTC. It specifies CSVENVRGRDGYTF. The rearrangement joins TRBV29-1 to TRBJ1-2, with 8 bases identical to TRBD1. Germline assignment: CDR1 SQVTM and CDR2 ANQGSEA. The CDR3 covers 14 residues. J lost 6 bases, V lost 2 bases, and 8 bases had no gene match.

The table lists this clonotype with a few counts. This chain joins TRBV12-3 or TRBV12-4 and TRBJ1-2; 7 bases agree with TRBD1. With V trimmed by 6 bases and J by 3 bases, 4 bases remained unmatched. CDR3 size: 13 residues. CDR3 amino acids: CASSWTGHYGYTF. The CDR3 DNA is TGTGCCAGCAGCTGGACAGGTCACTATGGCTACACCTTC.